A single sample is the source of the 18 T cell receptor beta chains below, sequenced in a study of graft-versus-host responses after intestinal transplantation. Assay: immunoSEQ multiplex PCR; the TCRdb copy retains only in-frame clones and omits some. Found here are roughly 69,000 clones, more than 90% of them singletons; the top ten hold 1.7%. Antigen specificity for these receptors is unknown. The sequences come from unstimulated CD8+ T cells sorted from spleen or lymph node cells, collected before transplant. These receptor sequences come from a human donor who was the organ donor for an intestinal transplant.

V and J are TRBV5-1 and TRBJ1-1; no definite D call. From germline, CDR1 is SGHRS and CDR2 YFSETQ. This CDR3 has 14 amino acids. Trimming removed 0 bases at V and 8 bases at J, with 14 bases between. CDR3 DNA sequence: TGCGCCAGCAGCTTGGTAAGAGACTCGCGGGAAGCTTTCTTT. This encodes CASSLVRDSREAFF.

This clone has just one count. This chain connects TRBV5-6 to TRBJ1-5; D not certain. The CDR3 runs to 13 residues. The V gene's germline CDR1 is SGHDT and CDR2 YYEEEE. V lost 0 bases, J lost 6 bases, and 7 bases lay in between. In nucleotides, the CDR3 is TGTGCCAGCAGCTTGGGACCTAGTCAGCCCCAGCATTTT. Protein sequence: CASSLGPSQPQHF.

This chain links TRBV13 with TRBJ2-3; TRBD2 matches at 7 bases. The J segment lost 6 bases and the V segment lost 4 bases, leaving 4 bases of the junction unmatched. CDR3 size: 13 residues. CDR1 PRHDT and CDR2 FYEKMQ come from the germline V gene (reference sequence). The CDR3 DNA follows: TGTGCCAGCAGCTACGGACTAGTCGATACGCAGTATTTT. Translating it yields CASSYGLVDTQYF.

V usage is TRBV7-9 and J usage is TRBJ2-7; 7 nucleotides line up with TRBD1. J lost 2 bases, V lost 4 bases, and 5 bases had no gene match. CDR3 length: 14 residues. Germline-derived CDR1 and CDR2 are SEHNR and FQNEAQ (reference sequence). CDR3: CASSSTGSAYEQYF. The CDR3 DNA follows: TGTGCCAGCAGCTCGACAGGGAGTGCCTACGAGCAGTACTTC.

The chain joins TRBV28 to TRBJ1-5; no clear D. Trimming took off 6 bases at V and 10 bases at J, with 31 bases between the two ends. Germline-derived CDR1 and CDR2 are MDHEN and SYDVKM. CDR3 size: 18 residues. The CDR3 DNA is TGTGCCAGCAGCCTGGACCGCTCAAGACGAATATACCGGGAACCCCAGCATTTT. Protein product: CASSLDRSRRIYREPQHF.

The J gene is TRBJ2-4, the V gene TRBV11-2; D ambiguous. The germline V and J ends were trimmed by 5 bases and 4 bases, with 21 bases remaining between them. This CDR3 comprises 17 residues. Germline CDR1 reads SGHAT; CDR2 reads FQNNGV. This CDR3 is CASSVVFKANRKNIQYF. The CDR3 region has the DNA TGTGCCAGCAGCGTGGTGTTCAAAGCGAATAGGAAAAACATTCAGTACTTC.

The genes are TRBV6-5 and TRBJ2-7; 8 bases align to TRBD1. The CDR3 contains 14 residues. The ends lost 5 bases at V and 4 bases at J; junction bases unmatched: 7. Germline V lookup: CDR1 MNHEY, CDR2 SVGAGI. The CDR3 loop reads CASSIGQGGYEQYF. The CDR3 DNA reads TGTGCCAGCAGTATCGGACAGGGAGGATACGAGCAGTACTTC.

The gene calls are TRBV9 and TRBJ1-1; tentatively, D is TRBD1 (5 bases). CDR3 length: 14 amino acids. Trimming took off 4 bases at V and 5 bases at J, with 15 bases between the two ends. Germline values: CDR1 SGDLS, CDR2 YYNGEE. The CDR3 coding sequence is TGTGCCAGCAGCCCAGCTCAGGGTCAGACTGAAGCTTTCTTT. Protein: CASSPAQGQTEAFF.

The J gene is TRBJ2-7, the V gene TRBV4-2; TRBD2 might be the D (5 bases). Trimming took 0 bases from V and 0 from J, leaving 15 bases between them. The CDR3 consists of 17 residues. Per germline, CDR1 LGHNA and CDR2 YNFKEQ. Written as DNA, the CDR3 is TGTGCCAGCAGCCAAGAATCTAGGACTCCTAGCTCCTACGAGCAGTACTTC. This gives the protein CASSQESRTPSSYEQYF.

V usage is TRBV7-8 and J usage is TRBJ1-4, with a possible D match to TRBD1 (6 bases). The CDR3 loop spans 17 amino acids. V was trimmed by 5 bases and J by 0 bases, leaving 16 bases between them. Germline loops: CDR1 SGHVS, CDR2 FQNEAQ. The CDR3, as DNA: TGTGCCAGCAGCCCACGGGACACGACCACAACTAATGAAAAACTGTTTTTT. Amino acid sequence: CASSPRDTTTTNEKLFF. The whole variable domain, remainder taken from reference TRBV7-8 and TRBJ1-4, is GAGVSQSPRYKVAKRGQDVALRCDPISGHVSLFWYQQALGQGPEFLTYFQNEAQLDKSGLPSDRFFAERPEGSVSTLKIQRTQQEDSAVYLCASSPRDTTTTNEKLFFGSGTQLSVL.

This chain connects TRBV10-3 to TRBJ1-2, with no clear D. The V gene's germline CDR1 is ENHRY and CDR2 SYGVKD. V dropped 0 bases and J dropped 2 bases, with 7 bases sitting between them. The CDR3 covers 14 residues. CDR3 DNA: TGTGCCATCAGTGAGTCGGGCAGGAACTATGGCTACACCTTC. Protein sequence: CAISESGRNYGYTF.

V is TRBV21-1 and J is TRBJ2-6; the table calls TRBD2, which could not be checked here. TRBV21-1 is assigned pseudogene status. CDR3 size: 18 residues. DNA of the CDR3: TGTGCCAGCAGCAAAGCAACGAGAGGAGGCGCTGGGGCCAACGTCCTGACTTTC. Amino acid sequence: CASSKATRGGAGANVLTF.

V is TRBV28 and J is TRBJ2-1, with a possible D match to TRBD1 (5 bases). Germline CDR1 is MDHEN and CDR2 is SYDVKM. The CDR3 is 14 residues long. V lost 2 bases, J lost 1 base, and 6 bases lay in between. CDR3 sequence (DNA): TGTGCCAGCAGTTTAAGGGGTTCCTACAATGAGCAGTTCTTC. Its protein is CASSLRGSYNEQFF.

The chain joins TRBV6-5 to TRBJ1-5, with unresolved D. Germline CDR1 reads MNHEY; CDR2 reads SVGAGI. CDR3 length: 14 residues. V shed 2 bases and J shed 1 base, with 6 bases lying between them. The CDR3 DNA is TGTGCCAGCAGTTACGGGAGGAGCAATCAGCCCCAGCATTTT. Protein sequence: CASSYGRSNQPQHF.

V and J are TRBV9 and TRBJ1-1; possibly TRBD1 for D (6 bases). The ends were cut back, 3 bases at V and 5 bases at J, with 14 bases in the middle. The germline CDR1 and CDR2 sequences are SGDLS and YYNGEE. CDR3 size: 14 residues. The CDR3 nucleotides are TGTGCCAGCAGCGGTCGCCCAGGGGAGACTGAAGCTTTCTTT. Amino acids: CASSGRPGETEAFF.

Comments on this clone: The junction differs from germline at one of its ends, possibly a read error. This sequence joins TRBV25-1 and TRBJ1-1; D is unclear. This CDR3 contains 13 residues. Germline V gene lookup returns CDR1 MGHDK and CDR2 SYGVNS. The CDR3: CANSEKTNLGAFF. CDR3 DNA sequence: TGTGCCAACAGTGAAAAGACTAATCTGGGAGCTTTCTTT. Full variable domain (rest looked up from reference TRBV25-1 and TRBJ1-1): EADIYQTPRYLVIGTGKKITLECSQTMGHDKMYWYQQDPGMELHLIHYSYGVNSTEKGDLSSESTVSRIRTEHFPLTLESARPSHTSQYLCANSEKTNLGAFFGQGTRLTVV.

This chain uses TRBV7-8 with TRBJ1-4; perhaps TRBD1 as D (6 bases). Trimming cost V 6 bases and J 8 bases, with 22 bases left between them. The CDR3 length is 16 residues. From germline, CDR1 is SGHVS and CDR2 FQNEAQ. In DNA form, the CDR3 reads TGTGCCAGCAGGTCCAGCACAGGGAATTCAGGGGAAAAACTGTTTTTT. As protein: CASRSSTGNSGEKLFF.

The genes are TRBV28 and TRBJ2-1, with TRBD1 as a possible D gene (5 bases). The CDR3 totals 15 residues. CDR1 is MDHEN, CDR2 SYDVKM, per germline. V was trimmed by 2 bases and J by 3 bases, leaving 11 bases between them. CDR3 DNA: TGTGCCAGCAGTTTAAGCAGGGTGGGCTACAATGAGCAGTTCTTC. Residues: CASSLSRVGYNEQFF.